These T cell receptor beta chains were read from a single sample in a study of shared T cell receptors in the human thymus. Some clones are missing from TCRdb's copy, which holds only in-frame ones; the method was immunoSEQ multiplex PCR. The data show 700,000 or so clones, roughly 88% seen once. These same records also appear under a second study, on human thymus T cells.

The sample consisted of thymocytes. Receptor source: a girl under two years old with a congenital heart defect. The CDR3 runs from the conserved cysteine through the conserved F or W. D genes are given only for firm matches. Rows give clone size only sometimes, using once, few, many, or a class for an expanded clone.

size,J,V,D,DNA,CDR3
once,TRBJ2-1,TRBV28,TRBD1,TGTGCCAGCACCGACAGGGAACAGCTCATTTACAATGAGCAGTTCTTC,CASTDREQLIYNEQFF
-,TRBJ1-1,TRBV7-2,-,TGTGCCAGCAGCGGTCTCCGGGGGAGGAACACTGAAGCTTTCTTT,CASSGLRGRNTEAFF
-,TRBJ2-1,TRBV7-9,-,TGTGCCAGCAGCTTGTCGTACGGGGGGCAACCGAATGAGCAGTTCTTC,CASSLSYGGQPNEQFF
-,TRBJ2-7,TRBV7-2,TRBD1,TGTGCCAGCACCTCCGGGGGCAGGGGGCCCTACGAGCAGTACTTC,CASTSGGRGPYEQYF
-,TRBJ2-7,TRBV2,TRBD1,TGTGCCAGCAGTATAGTCCAGGACAGGGTTTACTACGAGCAGTACTTC,CASSIVQDRVYYEQYF
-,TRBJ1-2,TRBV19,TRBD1,TGTGCCAGTAGTCTAAGGAACAGGGGATTCTATGGCTACACCTTC,CASSLRNRGFYGYTF
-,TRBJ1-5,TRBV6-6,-,TGTGCCAGCAGTCAGGCGACCGCACCCTCAAATCAGCCCCAGCATTTT,CASSQATAPSNQPQHF
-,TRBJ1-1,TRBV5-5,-,TGTGCCAGCAGCCAGGAAAACACTGAAGCTTTCTTT,CASSQENTEAFF
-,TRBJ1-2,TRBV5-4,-,TGTGCCAGCAGCCAAGAGTTCAACCATGGCTACACCTTC,CASSQEFNHGYTF
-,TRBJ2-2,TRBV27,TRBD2,TGTGCCAGCCGCGCGGGGGGTTGGGACACCGGGGAGCTGTTTTTT,CASRAGGWDTGELFF
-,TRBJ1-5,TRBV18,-,TGTGCCAGCTCACACGAGTTTTTGGGGCTGGTTCAGCCCCAGCATTTT,CASSHEFLGLVQPQHF
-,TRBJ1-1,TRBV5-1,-,TGCGCCAGCAGCTCCGTGACTGCCTTTGGGTGGTCTGAAGCTTTCTTT,CASSSVTAFGWSEAFF
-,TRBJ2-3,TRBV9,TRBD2,TGTGCCAGCAGCGTACAACAAGTAGCGGGCGAGGACACAGATACGCAGTATTTT,CASSVQQVAGEDTDTQYF